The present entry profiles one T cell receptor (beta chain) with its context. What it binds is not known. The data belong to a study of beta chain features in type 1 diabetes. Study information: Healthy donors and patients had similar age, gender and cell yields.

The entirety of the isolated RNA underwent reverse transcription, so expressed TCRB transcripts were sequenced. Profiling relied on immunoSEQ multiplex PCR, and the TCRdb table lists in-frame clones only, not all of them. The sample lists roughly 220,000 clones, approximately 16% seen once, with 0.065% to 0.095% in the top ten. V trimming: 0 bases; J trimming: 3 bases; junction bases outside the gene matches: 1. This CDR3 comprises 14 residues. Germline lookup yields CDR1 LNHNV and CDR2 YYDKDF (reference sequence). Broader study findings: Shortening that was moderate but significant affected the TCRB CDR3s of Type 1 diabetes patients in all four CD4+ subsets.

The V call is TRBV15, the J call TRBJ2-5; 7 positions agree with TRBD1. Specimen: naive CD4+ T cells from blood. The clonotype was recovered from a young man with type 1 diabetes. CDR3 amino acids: CATSRDRGKETQYF. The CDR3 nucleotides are TGTGCCACCAGCAGAGACAGGGGGAAAGAGACCCAGTACTTC.